The source of this T cell receptor beta chain is a study of blood T cell repertoires in COVID-19. Study-wide background: From the United States, Italy and Spain came samples of acute and convalescent COVID-19. T cells, B-cell-depleted T cells, or PBMCs provided the cDNA or gDNA that served as material.

Trimming cost V 7 bases and J 0 bases, with 10 bases left between them. The V gene's germline CDR1 is LNHDA and CDR2 SQIVND (reference sequence). This CDR3 has 15 residues. Original data processing: Quantification of nucleated cells was approximated via reference gene primer amplification. TCRdb keeps only in-frame clones here, not all; method: immunoSEQ multiplex PCR. From that table come the V and J calls and clone size; the DNA was used to work out D and trimming. The sample consists of around 140,000 clones, around 90% of them appearing once. The clonotype comes from a man in his 70s with acute or convalescent COVID-19. Sequencing was performed on peripheral blood. The chain joins TRBV19 to TRBJ2-6; weak D call: TRBD1 (6 bases). The CDR3, as DNA: TGTGCCAGTACCCCGACAGGCTCTGGGGCCAACGTCCTGACTTTC. Protein product: CASTPTGSGANVLTF. The full variable domain, with the rest looked up from reference TRBV19 and TRBJ2-6, is DGGITQSPKYLFRKEGQNVTLSCEQNLNHDAMYWYRQDPGQGLRLIYYSQIVNDFQKGDIAEGYSVSREKKESFPLTVTSAQKNPTAFYLCASTPTGSGANVLTFGAGSRLTVL.